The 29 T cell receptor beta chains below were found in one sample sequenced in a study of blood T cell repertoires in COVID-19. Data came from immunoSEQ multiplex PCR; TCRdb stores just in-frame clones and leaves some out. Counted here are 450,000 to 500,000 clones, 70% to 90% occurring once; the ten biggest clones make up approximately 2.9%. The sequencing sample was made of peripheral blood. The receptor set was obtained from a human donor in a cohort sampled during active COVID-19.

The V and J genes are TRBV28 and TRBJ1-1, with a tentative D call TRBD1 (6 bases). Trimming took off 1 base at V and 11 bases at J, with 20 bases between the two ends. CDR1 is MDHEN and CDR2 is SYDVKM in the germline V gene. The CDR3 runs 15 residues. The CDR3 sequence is CASSLFPGQKLSAFF. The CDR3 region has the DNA TGTGCCAGCAGTTTATTCCCCGGACAGAAGTTATCCGCTTTCTTT.

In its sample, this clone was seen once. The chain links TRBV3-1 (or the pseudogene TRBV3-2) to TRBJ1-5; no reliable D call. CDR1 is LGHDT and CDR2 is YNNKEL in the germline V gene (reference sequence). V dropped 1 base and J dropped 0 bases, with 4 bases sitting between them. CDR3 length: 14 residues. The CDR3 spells CASSQASSNQPQHF. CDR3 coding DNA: TGTGCCAGCAGCCAAGCCAGTAGCAATCAGCCCCAGCATTTT.

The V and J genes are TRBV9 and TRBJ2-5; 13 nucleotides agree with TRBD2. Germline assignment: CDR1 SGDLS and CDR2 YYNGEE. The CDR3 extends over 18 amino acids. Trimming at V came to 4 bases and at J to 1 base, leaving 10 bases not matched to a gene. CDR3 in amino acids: CASSPRTSGRVSQETQYF. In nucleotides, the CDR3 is TGTGCCAGCAGCCCACGGACTAGCGGGAGAGTAAGCCAAGAGACCCAGTACTTC.

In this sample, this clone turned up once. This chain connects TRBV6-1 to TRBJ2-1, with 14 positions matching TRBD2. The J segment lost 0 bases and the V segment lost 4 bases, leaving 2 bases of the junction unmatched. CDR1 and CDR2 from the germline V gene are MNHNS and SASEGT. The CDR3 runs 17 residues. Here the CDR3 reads CASSGTSGRFSYNEQFF. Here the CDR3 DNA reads TGTGCCAGCAGTGGGACTAGCGGGAGGTTCTCCTACAATGAGCAGTTCTTC.

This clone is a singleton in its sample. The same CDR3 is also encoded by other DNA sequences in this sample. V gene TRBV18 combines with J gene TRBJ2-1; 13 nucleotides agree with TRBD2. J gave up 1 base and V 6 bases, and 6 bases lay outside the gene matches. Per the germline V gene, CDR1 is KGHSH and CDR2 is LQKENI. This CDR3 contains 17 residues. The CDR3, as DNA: TGTGCCAGCTCCCCTAGACTAGCGGGAGGATCCTACAATGAGCAGTTCTTC. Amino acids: CASSPRLAGGSYNEQFF.

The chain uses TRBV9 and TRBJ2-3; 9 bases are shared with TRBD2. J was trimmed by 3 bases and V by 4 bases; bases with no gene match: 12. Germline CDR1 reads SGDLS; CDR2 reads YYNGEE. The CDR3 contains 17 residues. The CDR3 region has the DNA TGTGCCAGCAGCTCTCACCTGCTAGCGGGAAGAACAGATACGCAGTATTTT. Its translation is CASSSHLLAGRTDTQYF. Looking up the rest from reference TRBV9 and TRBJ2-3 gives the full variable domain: DSGVTQTPKHLITATGQRVTLRCSPRSGDLSVYWYQQSLDQGLQFLIQYYNGEERAKGNILERFSAQQFPDLHSELNLSSLELGDSALYFCASSSHLLAGRTDTQYFGPGTRLTVL.

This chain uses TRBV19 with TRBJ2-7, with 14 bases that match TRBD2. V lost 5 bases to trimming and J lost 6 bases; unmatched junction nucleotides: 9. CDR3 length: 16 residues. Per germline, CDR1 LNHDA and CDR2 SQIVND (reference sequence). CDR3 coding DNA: TGTGCCAGTAGTTTGACTAGCGGGAGGGCCAGGGGCGAGCAGTACTTC. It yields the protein CASSLTSGRARGEQYF. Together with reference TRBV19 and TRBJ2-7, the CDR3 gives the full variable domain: DGGITQSPKYLFRKEGQNVTLSCEQNLNHDAMYWYRQDPGQGLRLIYYSQIVNDFQKGDIAEGYSVSREKKESFPLTVTSAQKNPTAFYLCASSLTSGRARGEQYFGPGTRLTVT.

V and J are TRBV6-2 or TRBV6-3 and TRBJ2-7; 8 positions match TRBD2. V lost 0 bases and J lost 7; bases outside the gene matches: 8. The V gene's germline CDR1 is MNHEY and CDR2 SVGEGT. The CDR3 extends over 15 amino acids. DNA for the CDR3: TGTGCCAGCAGTTACTCGGCGGGAGGCCTGTCGGAGCAGTACTTC. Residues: CASSYSAGGLSEQYF.

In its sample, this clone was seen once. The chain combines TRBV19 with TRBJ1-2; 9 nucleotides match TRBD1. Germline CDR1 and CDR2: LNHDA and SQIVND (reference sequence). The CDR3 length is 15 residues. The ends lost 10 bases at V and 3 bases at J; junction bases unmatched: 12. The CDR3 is CATKPRQGGDYGYTF. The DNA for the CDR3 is TGTGCCACCAAGCCGAGACAGGGGGGCGACTATGGCTACACCTTC. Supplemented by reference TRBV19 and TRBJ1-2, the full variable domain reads DGGITQSPKYLFRKEGQNVTLSCEQNLNHDAMYWYRQDPGQGLRLIYYSQIVNDFQKGDIAEGYSVSREKKESFPLTVTSAQKNPTAFYLCATKPRQGGDYGYTFGSGTRLTVV.

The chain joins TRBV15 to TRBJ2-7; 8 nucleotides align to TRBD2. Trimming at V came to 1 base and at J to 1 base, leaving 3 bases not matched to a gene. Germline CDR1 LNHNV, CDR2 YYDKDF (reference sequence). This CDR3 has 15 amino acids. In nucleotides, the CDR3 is TGTGCCACCAGCAGAGGCGAGCGGGAGTCCTACGAGCAGTACTTC. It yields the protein CATSRGERESYEQYF.

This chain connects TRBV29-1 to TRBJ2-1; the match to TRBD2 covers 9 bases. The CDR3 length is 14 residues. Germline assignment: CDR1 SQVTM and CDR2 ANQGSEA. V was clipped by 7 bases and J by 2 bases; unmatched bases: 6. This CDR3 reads CSATTSGAYNEQFF. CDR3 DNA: TGCAGCGCGACGACTAGCGGCGCCTACAATGAGCAGTTCTTC.

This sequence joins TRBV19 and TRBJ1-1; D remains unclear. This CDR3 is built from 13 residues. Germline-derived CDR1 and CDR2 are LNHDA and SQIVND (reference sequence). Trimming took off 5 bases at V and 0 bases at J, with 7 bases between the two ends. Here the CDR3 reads CASSYPLNTEAFF. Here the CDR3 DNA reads TGTGCCAGTAGTTATCCTCTGAACACTGAAGCTTTCTTT.

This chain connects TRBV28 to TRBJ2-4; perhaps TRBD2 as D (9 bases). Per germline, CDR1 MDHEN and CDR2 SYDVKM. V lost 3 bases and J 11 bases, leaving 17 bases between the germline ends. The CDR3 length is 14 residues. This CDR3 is CASSLGLAGQVQYF. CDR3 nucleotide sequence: TGTGCCAGCAGTTTGGGGCTAGCGGGACAGGTTCAGTACTTC.

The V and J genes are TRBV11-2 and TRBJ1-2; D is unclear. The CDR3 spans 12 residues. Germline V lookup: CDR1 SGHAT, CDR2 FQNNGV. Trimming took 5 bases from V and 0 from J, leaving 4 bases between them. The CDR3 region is CASSEANYGYTF. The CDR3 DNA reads TGTGCCAGCAGCGAGGCTAACTATGGCTACACCTTC.

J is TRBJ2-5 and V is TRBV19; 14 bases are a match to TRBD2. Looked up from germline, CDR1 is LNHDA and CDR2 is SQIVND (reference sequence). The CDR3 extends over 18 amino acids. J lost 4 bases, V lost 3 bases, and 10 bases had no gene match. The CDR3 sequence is CASSIEPGLAGEGETQYF. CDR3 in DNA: TGTGCCAGTAGTATTGAGCCGGGACTAGCGGGAGAAGGAGAGACCCAGTACTTC.

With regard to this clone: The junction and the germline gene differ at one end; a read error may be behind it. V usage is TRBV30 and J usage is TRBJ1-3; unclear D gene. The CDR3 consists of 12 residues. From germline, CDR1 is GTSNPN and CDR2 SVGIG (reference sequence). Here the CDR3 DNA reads TGTGCCTGGAGTGTTTCCGACCGAAAGGAGGGATTT. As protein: CAWSVSDRKEGF.

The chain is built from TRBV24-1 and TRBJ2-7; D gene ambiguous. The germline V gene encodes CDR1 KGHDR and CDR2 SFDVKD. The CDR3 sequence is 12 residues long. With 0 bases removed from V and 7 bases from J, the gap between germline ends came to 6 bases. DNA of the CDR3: TGTGCCACCAGTGATTTGACAGAAGAGCAGTACTTC. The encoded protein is CATSDLTEEQYF.

CDR3 nucleotide sequence: TGTGCCAGCAGCGTAGTCAGGGGACCGAACACTGAAGCTTTCTTT. This encodes CASSVVRGPNTEAFF. The chain employs TRBV9 and TRBJ1-1; a weak D match, TRBD1 (6 bases). The CDR3 sequence is 15 residues long. V was clipped by 0 bases and J by 1 base, with 10 bases between them. Germline loops: CDR1 SGDLS, CDR2 YYNGEE.

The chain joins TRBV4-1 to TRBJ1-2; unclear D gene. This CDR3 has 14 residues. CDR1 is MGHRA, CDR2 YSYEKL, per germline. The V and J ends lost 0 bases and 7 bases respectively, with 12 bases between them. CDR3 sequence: CASSQEERTSGYTF. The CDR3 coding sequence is TGCGCCAGCAGCCAAGAAGAGAGAACGAGTGGCTACACCTTC.

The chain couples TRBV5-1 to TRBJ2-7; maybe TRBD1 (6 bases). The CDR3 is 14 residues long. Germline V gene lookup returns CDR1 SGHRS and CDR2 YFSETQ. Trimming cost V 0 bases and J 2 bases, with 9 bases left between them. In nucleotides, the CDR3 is TGCGCCAGCAGCTTGGGGACAGCGACCTACGAGCAGTACTTC. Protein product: CASSLGTATYEQYF.

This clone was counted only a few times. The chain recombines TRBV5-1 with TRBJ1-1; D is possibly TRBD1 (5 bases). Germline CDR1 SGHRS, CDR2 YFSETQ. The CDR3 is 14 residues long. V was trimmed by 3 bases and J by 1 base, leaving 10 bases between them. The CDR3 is CASSWGDWNTEAFF. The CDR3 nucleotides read TGCGCCAGCAGCTGGGGGGACTGGAACACTGAAGCTTTCTTT.

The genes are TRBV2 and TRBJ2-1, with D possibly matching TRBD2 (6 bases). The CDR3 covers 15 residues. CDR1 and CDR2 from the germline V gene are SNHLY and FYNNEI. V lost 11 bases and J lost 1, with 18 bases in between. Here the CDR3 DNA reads TGTGCCGCCACGGAGGGGACCGTGTCCTACAATGAGCAGTTCTTC. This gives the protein CAATEGTVSYNEQFF. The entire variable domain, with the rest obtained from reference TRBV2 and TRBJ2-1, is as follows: EPEVTQTPSHQVTQMGQEVILRCVPISNHLYFYWYRQILGQKVEFLVSFYNNEISEKSEIFDDQFSVERPDGSNFTLKIRSTKLEDSAMYFCAATEGTVSYNEQFFGPGTRLTVL.

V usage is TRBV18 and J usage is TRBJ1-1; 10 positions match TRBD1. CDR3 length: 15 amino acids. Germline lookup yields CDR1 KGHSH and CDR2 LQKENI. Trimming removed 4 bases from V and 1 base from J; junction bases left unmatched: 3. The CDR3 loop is CASSRQGAQNTEAFF. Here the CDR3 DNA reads TGTGCCAGCTCACGACAGGGGGCGCAGAACACTGAAGCTTTCTTT.

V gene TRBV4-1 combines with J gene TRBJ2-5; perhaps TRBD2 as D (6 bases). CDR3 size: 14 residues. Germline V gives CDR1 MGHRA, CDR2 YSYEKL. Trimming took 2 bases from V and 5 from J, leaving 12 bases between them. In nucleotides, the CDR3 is TGCGCCAGCAGCCAAATCGGAGGGATTGAGACCCAGTACTTC. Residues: CASSQIGGIETQYF.

CDR3 region: CASSQDPGPGANVLTF. In DNA form, the CDR3 reads TGCGCCAGCAGCCAAGATCCAGGGCCTGGGGCCAACGTCCTGACTTTC. The chain is built from TRBV4-3 and TRBJ2-6; tentatively, D is TRBD1 (5 bases). The CDR3 extends over 16 amino acids. Per germline, CDR1 LGHNA and CDR2 YSLEER. Trimming took off 0 bases at V and 2 bases at J, with 8 bases between the two ends.

CDR3 loop: CAWSVPRGGYTF. As DNA, the CDR3 is TGTGCCTGGAGTGTCCCCAGGGGTGGCTACACCTTC. This chain connects TRBV30 to TRBJ1-2, with D possibly matching TRBD1 (6 bases). Per germline, CDR1 GTSNPN and CDR2 SVGIG (reference sequence). The CDR3 runs to 12 residues. V dropped 0 bases and J dropped 7 bases, with 9 bases sitting between them.

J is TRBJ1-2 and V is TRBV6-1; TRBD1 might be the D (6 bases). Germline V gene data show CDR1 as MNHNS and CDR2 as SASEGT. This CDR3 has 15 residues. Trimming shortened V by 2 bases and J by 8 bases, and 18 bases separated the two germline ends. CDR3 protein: CASSETDSNLRGYTF. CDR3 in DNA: TGTGCCAGCAGTGAAACGGACAGCAATCTGAGGGGCTACACCTTC.

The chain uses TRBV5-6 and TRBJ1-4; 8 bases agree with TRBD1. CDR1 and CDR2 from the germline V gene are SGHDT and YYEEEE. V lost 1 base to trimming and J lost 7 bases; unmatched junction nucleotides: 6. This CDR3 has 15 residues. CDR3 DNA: TGTGCCAGCAGCTTGCCAGACAGGGGAACTGAAAAACTGTTTTTT. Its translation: CASSLPDRGTEKLFF. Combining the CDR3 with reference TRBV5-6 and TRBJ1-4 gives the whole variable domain DAGVTQSPTHLIKTRGQQVTLRCSPKSGHDTVSWYQQALGQGPQFIFQYYEEEERQRGNFPDRFSGHQFPNYSSELNVNALLLGDSALYLCASSLPDRGTEKLFFGSGTQLSVL.

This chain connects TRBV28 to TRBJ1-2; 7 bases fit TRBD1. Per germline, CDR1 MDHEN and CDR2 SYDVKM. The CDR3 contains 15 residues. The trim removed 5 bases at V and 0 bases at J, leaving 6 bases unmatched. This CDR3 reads CASSTLGQSNYGYTF. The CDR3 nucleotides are TGTGCCAGCAGTACCTTGGGACAGTCTAACTATGGCTACACCTTC.